This paragraph covers one T cell receptor beta chain sequence. The antigen is undetermined. The use of a sample-barcoded 5' primer and a J-beta primer mix characterized a second PCR of roughly 7 to 12 cycles. A template-switch adaptor containing 12 random nucleotides labeled each cDNA molecule. One entry per CDR3 protein, called by TCRdb with MiXCR from the 5' RACE reads. The sample yields 1.5 million or so distinct CDR3 sequences, 35% to 45% seen once. These data belong to a study of blood T cells in healthy people across ages. Samples had at least 6.5 million PBMCs isolated from them. The germline CDR1 and CDR2 sequences are DFQATT and SNEGSKA (reference sequence). This CDR3 region has 14 residues. Study-wide findings and caveats: It was not possible, with unsorted PBMCs, to conclusively compare naive and antigen-experienced cells. The long-lived group displayed more naive CD4+ cells, plus higher diversity, than the aged donors did.

This TCR was sampled from a woman in her late teens or twenties in good health. The chain combines TRBV20-1 with TRBJ2-1; 9 bases fit TRBD2. The sequenced material came from blood. The CDR3 sequence is CTGGRAASYNEQFF. CDR3 bases: TGCACCGGCGGGAGGGCGGCCTCCTACAATGAGCAGTTCTTC.